This TCR beta chain comes out of a study of blood T cell repertoires in COVID-19. Study details: Sources were T cells, B-cell-depleted T cells, or PBMCs; the material itself was cDNA or gDNA.

The CDR3 has 14 residues. V dropped 6 bases and J dropped 2; count of bases not matched to a gene: 5. The germline V gene has CDR1 LNHDA and CDR2 SQIVND (reference sequence). Clones were sequenced by immunoSEQ multiplex PCR, and TCRdb holds only the in-frame ones, with some missing. The repertoire holds hundreds of thousands of clones, with approximately 83% as singletons. The receptor was isolated from a human donor in a cohort sampled during active COVID-19. The sequenced material came from peripheral blood. V usage is TRBV19 and J usage is TRBJ2-7, with TRBD1 matching 9 bases. The DNA for the CDR3 is TGTGCCAGTAGCCCCGGGACAGGGCCCTACGAGCAGTACTTC. It codes for CASSPGTGPYEQYF.